These 10 T cell receptor beta chains share one sample of origin, sequenced in a study of T-cell memory formation after mild COVID-19. TCRdb independently ran MiXCR on the 5' RACE reads; one entry per CDR3 protein. Among roughly 400,000 distinct CDR3 sequences listed, around a sixth were seen once. What was sequenced was PBMCs or a T cell subset sorted from them (not recorded which). These receptors came from a man between 18 and 29 years old who had mild COVID-19 (a few samples of this study predate the infection). Cell type and time point are not known.

This clonotype was counted a few times. This chain uses TRBV7-6 with TRBJ1-3, with D perhaps TRBD1 (6 bases). Germline V CDR1 and CDR2: SGHVS, FNYEAQ. The CDR3 is made up of 15 amino acids. V lost 5 bases and J lost 4, with 15 bases in between. The CDR3 loop is CASSRGQTVGNTIYF. In nucleotides, the CDR3 is TGTGCCAGCAGCCGGGGACAAACGGTCGGAAACACCATATATTTT.

In nucleotides, the CDR3 is TGTGCCAGCAGCCAAGAGGGGGGGCGGTATACGCAGTATTTT. Translation: CASSQEGGRYTQYF. V is TRBV4-2 and J is TRBJ2-3; a weak D match, TRBD2 (7 bases). The V gene lost 0 bases and the J gene lost 7 bases, with 11 bases spanning the gap. The CDR3 runs 14 residues. CDR1 is LGHNA, CDR2 YNFKEQ, per germline.

This clonotype was observed a few times. CDR3 DNA: TGCGCCAGCAGCCAACGGACAGGGACTATTTCGTCCGGGGAGCTGTTTTTT. It encodes CASSQRTGTISSGELFF. The chain carries TRBV4-1 and TRBJ2-2; weak D call: TRBD1 (8 bases). Trimming left V 2 bases short and J 6 bases short, with 19 bases between. The CDR3 runs 17 residues. Germline loops: CDR1 MGHRA, CDR2 YSYEKL.

This clonotype was detected a few times. This chain uses TRBV12-3 or TRBV12-4 with TRBJ1-3; no firm D call. CDR3 length: 15 residues. Deletions cut 3 bases from V and 1 base from J, with 10 bases between. CDR3 coding DNA: TGTGCCAGCAGTTTTGGTCAGCAATCTGGAAACACCATATATTTT. This encodes CASSFGQQSGNTIYF.

The chain is built from TRBV20-1 and TRBJ1-3; D is uncertain. The V gene's germline CDR1 is DFQATT and CDR2 SNEGSKA (reference sequence). Trimming left V 1 base short and J 3 bases short, with 13 bases between. CDR3 size: 15 residues. In DNA form, the CDR3 reads TGCAGTGCTAGAGCGGAGGGCCTGGTTGGAAACACCATATATTTT. Its translation is CSARAEGLVGNTIYF.

This clonotype occurred a few times. The gene calls are TRBV10-3 and TRBJ1-6; D possibly corresponds to TRBD1 (5 bases). Germline V lookup: CDR1 ENHRY, CDR2 SYGVKD. V was cut by 4 bases and J by 9 bases, with 10 bases left in between. CDR3 length: 13 amino acids. CDR3 bases: TGTGCCATCAGTGGGGACGACGCTTCACCCCTCCACTTT. Protein product: CAISGDDASPLHF.

The table lists this clonotype with a few counts. The chain couples TRBV7-6 to TRBJ1-5; a weak D match, TRBD1 (6 bases). Germline V gene sequence: CDR1 SGHVS, CDR2 FNYEAQ. Deletions cut 7 bases from V and 9 bases from J, with 25 bases between. The CDR3 loop spans 16 amino acids. The CDR3 sequence is CASIWGARTLSRPQHF. The CDR3 region has the DNA TGTGCCAGCATCTGGGGGGCTCGTACCCTCTCGAGGCCCCAGCATTTT.

The rearrangement uses TRBV11-2 and TRBJ1-4, with D uncertain. Trimming took 2 bases from V and 2 from J, leaving 15 bases between them. In germline, CDR1 is SGHAT, CDR2 FQNNGV. CDR3 size: 17 residues. CDR3 nucleotides: TGTGCCAGCAGCTTATCAGGCGTCGTTTCGACTAATGAAAAACTGTTTTTT. Amino acid sequence: CASSLSGVVSTNEKLFF.

The sample holds a few counts of this clonotype. The gene calls are TRBV5-1 and TRBJ1-1; D not certain. The CDR3 extends over 13 amino acids. V gave up 5 bases and J gave up 3 bases, with 11 bases separating them. Germline CDR1 is SGHRS and CDR2 is YFSETQ. Here the CDR3 reads CASRLRQHTEAFF. For the CDR3, the DNA is TGCGCCAGCAGACTAAGACAACACACTGAAGCTTTCTTT.

The rearrangement uses TRBV30 and TRBJ1-1, with TRBD1 matching 9 bases. This CDR3 region has 13 residues. Per the germline V gene, CDR1 is GTSNPN and CDR2 is SVGIG (reference sequence). V was pared by 4 bases and J by 3 bases, with 3 bases of the junction left unmatched. The CDR3 reads CAWTRQGDTEAFF. In DNA form, the CDR3 reads TGTGCCTGGACTCGACAGGGGGACACTGAAGCTTTCTTT.